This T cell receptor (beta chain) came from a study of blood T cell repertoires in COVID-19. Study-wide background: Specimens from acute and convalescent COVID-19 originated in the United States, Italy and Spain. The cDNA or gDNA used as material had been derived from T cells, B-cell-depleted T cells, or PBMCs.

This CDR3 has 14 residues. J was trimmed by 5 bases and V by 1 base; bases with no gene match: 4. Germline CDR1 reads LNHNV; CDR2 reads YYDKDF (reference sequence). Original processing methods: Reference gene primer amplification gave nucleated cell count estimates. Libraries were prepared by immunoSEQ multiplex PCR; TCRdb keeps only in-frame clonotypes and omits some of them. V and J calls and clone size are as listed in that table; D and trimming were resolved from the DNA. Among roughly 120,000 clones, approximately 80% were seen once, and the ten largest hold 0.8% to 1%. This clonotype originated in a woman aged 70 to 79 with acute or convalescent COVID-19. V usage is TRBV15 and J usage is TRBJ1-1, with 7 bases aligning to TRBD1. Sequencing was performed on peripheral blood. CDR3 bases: TGTGCCACCAGCAGAGGGGCAGGGGGGACTGAAGCTTTCTTT. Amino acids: CATSRGAGGTEAFF.